The next 6 T cell receptor beta chains were all read from a single sample in a study of post-analysis software for immune sequencing data. Overall study results and limits: Controls had lower frequencies than patients of 4 or 5 TRBV segments, which included TRBV5-6, TRBV5-1 and TRBV20-1.

Researchers reported that TCR beta cDNA libraries carried unique molecular identifiers. TCRdb passed the PCR reads through MiXCR, listing each CDR3 protein once. Among over 250,000 distinct CDR3 sequences listed, 30% to 45% were seen once. These receptors' targets are unknown. The sequenced material came from blood. The receptors were sampled from a girl aged 10 to 17 with multiple sclerosis.

This sequence joins TRBV5-5 and TRBJ1-2, with unresolved D. The germline CDR1 and CDR2 sequences are SGHKS and YYEKEE (reference sequence). CDR3 length equals 14 residues. V was shortened by 1 base and J by 4 bases, with 11 bases between the two germline ends. In DNA form, the CDR3 reads TGTGCCAGCAGCTTGTCATACGGCCTCTATGGCTACACCTTC. Amino acids: CASSLSYGLYGYTF. The full variable domain, completed using reference TRBV5-5 and TRBJ1-2, is DAGVTQSPTHLIKTRGQQVTLRCSPISGHKSVSWYQQVLGQGPQFIFQYYEKEERGRGNFPDRFSARQFPNYSSELNVNALLLGDSALYLCASSLSYGLYGYTFGSGTRLTVV.

This clonotype appeared many times. The V gene is TRBV14, the J gene TRBJ2-1; 7 nucleotides align to TRBD2. The germline CDR1 and CDR2 sequences are SGHDN and FVKESK. The CDR3 has 16 residues. V shed 1 base, J shed 2 bases, and the junction held 5 bases outside the gene matches. The CDR3 is CASSQVRGRAYNEQFF. The CDR3 nucleotides are TGTGCCAGCAGCCAAGTCCGGGGGAGGGCCTACAATGAGCAGTTCTTC.

The chain combines TRBV19 with TRBJ2-7; 9 bases match TRBD2. Germline CDR1 and CDR2: LNHDA and SQIVND (reference sequence). The CDR3 is 15 amino acids. V lost 1 base and J lost 3; bases outside the gene matches: 4. CDR3 sequence: CASSIAASGNYEQYF. The CDR3 DNA is TGTGCCAGTAGTATAGCGGCTAGCGGGAACTACGAGCAGTACTTC.

This clonotype came up a few times. A single base separates this from a much larger clone, so it may be a read error. The rearrangement uses TRBV25-1 and TRBJ2-3; 7 bases fit TRBD2. The CDR3 is made up of 14 amino acids. V was clipped by 1 base and J by 14 bases; unmatched bases: 12. Germline values: CDR1 MGHDK, CDR2 SYGVNS. As DNA, the CDR3 is TGTGCCAGCAGTGAATTTAGCGGGCCGACGCCGCGGTATTTT. Encoded protein: CASSEFSGPTPRYF.

This clonotype was seen repeatedly, ten times or more. This chain connects TRBV25-1 to TRBJ2-5; D unresolved. The V end lost 10 bases, the J end lost 4 bases, and 10 bases lay between the germline ends. This CDR3 spans 11 amino acids. Germline V gene lookup returns CDR1 MGHDK and CDR2 SYGVNS. DNA of the CDR3: TGTGCCACCAGCCCGGGAGAGACCCAGTACTTC. This encodes CATSPGETQYF.

The genes are TRBV5-1 and TRBJ2-3, with D unclear. CDR1 SGHRS and CDR2 YFSETQ come from the germline V gene. Trimming stripped 0 bases from V and 2 bases from J, with 13 bases between. The CDR3 has 16 residues. CDR3 region: CASSLGYHLSTDTQYF. CDR3 coding DNA: TGCGCCAGCAGCTTGGGTTATCACCTGTCCACAGATACGCAGTATTTT.